These T cell receptor beta chains were read from a single sample in a study of T cell responses to AZD1222 COVID-19 vaccine. Assay: immunoSEQ multiplex PCR; the TCRdb copy retains only in-frame clones and omits some. The sample has some 180,000 clones, about 91% seen once; the top ten hold roughly 0.49%. Source: peripheral blood, taken on day 0 of AZD1222 vaccination. The receptors come from an adult in good health. The CDR3 runs from the conserved cysteine through the conserved F or W. The D gene is left open where the match is weak. Clone size is stated in some rows and not others, as once, few, many or a class when expanded.

>TRBJ1-1|.|TRBD1|TRBV19
TGTGCCAGTAGCCACACGGGACAGTGGACTGAAGCTTTCTTT
CASSHTGQWTEAFF
>TRBJ1-6|.|.|TRBV7-9
TGTGCCAGCAGCTTAGCAGATAACCCTTCACCCCTCCACTTT
CASSLADNPSPLHF
>TRBJ2-3|.|.|TRBV30
TGTGCCTGGAGTGTAATAGGCCTACGCTCAGATACGCAGTATTTT
CAWSVIGLRSDTQYF
>TRBJ1-4|.|TRBD1|TRBV27
TGTGCCAGCTCCCCCTTTGACAGGGCCGAACTGTTTTTT
CASSPFDRAELFF
>TRBJ1-5|few|.|TRBV4-1
TGCGCCAGCAGCCACAGGCAACAGGAGGGCAATCAGCCCCAGCATTTT
CASSHRQQEGNQPQHF
>TRBJ1-1|.|TRBD1|TRBV30
TGTGCCTGGACCCCATTGGACAGGACTGAAGCTTTCTTT
CAWTPLDRTEAFF
>TRBJ1-1|.|.|TRBV7-6
TGTGCCAGCAGCTTAGGTGGGGGGAACACTGAAGCTTTCTTT
CASSLGGGNTEAFF
>TRBJ2-2|.|.|TRBV9
TGTGCCAGCAGATTCGGGGGTGACACCGGGGAGCTGTTTTTT
CASRFGGDTGELFF
>TRBJ1-4|.|.|TRBV16
TGTGCCAGCAGCCAACGGGCCCAAGGCGAAAAACTGTTTTTT
CASSQRAQGEKLFF
>TRBJ2-7|.|.|TRBV11-2
TGTGCCAGCAGAAGGGACCGACCCTACGAGCAGTACTTC
CASRRDRPYEQYF
>TRBJ1-2|few|.|TRBV20-1
TGCAGTGGAAGGGCAAACTATGGCTACACCTTC
CSGRANYGYTF
>TRBJ1-2|.|TRBD1|TRBV30
TGTGCCTGGACCGTGGACAGGGCTTCGGGACTCGGCTACACCTTC
CAWTVDRASGLGYTF
>TRBJ1-5|.|.|TRBV3-1/TRBV3-2
TGTGCCAGCAGCCAAGTATACGGGGCCAATCAGCCCCAGCATTTT
CASSQVYGANQPQHF
>TRBJ2-5|.|.|TRBV21-1
TGTGCCAGCAGCAAAGAAGCGTTCCGACAGGGGCCCACTAGGTACTTC
CASSKEAFRQGPTRYF
>TRBJ1-4|.|.|TRBV5-1
TGCGCCAGCAGCTTGGAAGCGAGAATTGAAAAACTGTTTTTT
CASSLEARIEKLFF
>TRBJ1-1|.|TRBD1|TRBV7-2
TGTGCCAGCAGCGTGGGACAGATGAACACTGAAGCTTTCTTT
CASSVGQMNTEAFF
>TRBJ1-1|.|.|TRBV19
TGTGCCAGTAGTATTAGAGATCAGCCCCCTGAAGCTTTCTTT
CASSIRDQPPEAFF
>TRBJ1-1|.|.|TRBV12-3/TRBV12-4
TGTGCCAGCAGCACATATATGAACACTGAAGCTTTCTTT
CASSTYMNTEAFF
>TRBJ2-2|.|TRBD1|TRBV5-6
TGTGCCAGCAGCTTGGTCGACAGGGGCGGCGACGGGGAGCTGTTTTTT
CASSLVDRGGDGELFF
>TRBJ2-5|.|.|TRBV12-3/TRBV12-4
TGTGCCAGCAGTCTAGGGGGGGGCCAGTACTTC
CASSLGGGQYF
>TRBJ1-1|.|TRBD1|TRBV7-6
TGTGCCAGCAGCCCCCGGACAGGGGAGAACACTGAAGCTTTCTTT
CASSPRTGENTEAFF
>TRBJ2-1|.|.|TRBV7-2
TGTGCCAGCAGCTCTAGGAGGGGGCTAGGGTACAATGAGCAGTTCTTC
CASSSRRGLGYNEQFF
>TRBJ1-1|.|.|TRBV6-5
TGTGCCAGCATGTGGGCGGAAGCTTTCTTT
CASMWAEAFF
>TRBJ2-3|.|TRBD2|TRBV9
TGTGCCAGCAGCGGGGAGGAGGGAGCGGGGATTAGCTCGGATACGCAGTATTTT
CASSGEEGAGISSDTQYF
>TRBJ2-7|.|.|TRBV6-5
TGTGCCAGCCGGGACACCTACGAGCAGTACTTC
CASRDTYEQYF
>TRBJ2-3|.|.|TRBV15
TGTGCCACGAGGCGGGACCCCACAGATACGCAGTATTTT
CATRRDPTDTQYF
>TRBJ1-2|.|.|TRBV19
TGTGCCAGTAGTATATCAGGAACTACTGGCTACACCTTC
CASSISGTTGYTF
>TRBJ2-5|.|TRBD1|TRBV14
TGTGCCAGCAGCCTCCCGGGACAGAGCCAAGAGACCCAGTACTTC
CASSLPGQSQETQYF
>TRBJ1-4|.|.|TRBV2
TGTGCCAGCACCGCTGGTTCGACTAATGAAAAACTGTTTTTT
CASTAGSTNEKLFF
>TRBJ2-2|.|TRBD1|TRBV4-2
TGTGCCAGCACACAGGGGGTGGGCGGCGGGGAGCTGTTTTTT
CASTQGVGGGELFF
>TRBJ1-6|.|.|TRBV19
TGTGCCAGTACTATAGGGACCAGGAGCGATTCACCCCTCCACTTT
CASTIGTRSDSPLHF
>TRBJ1-1|.|.|TRBV28
TGTGCCAGCAGCCCCAGGTTAGGGACGTACACTGAAGCTTTCTTT
CASSPRLGTYTEAFF
>TRBJ1-1|.|.|TRBV6-2/TRBV6-3
TGTGCCAGCAGTTATAAAGGGAGGAACACTGAAGCTTTCTTT
CASSYKGRNTEAFF
>TRBJ1-3|once|.|TRBV11-2
TGTGCCAGCAGCTTGGTCCCGGACATCATCTCTGGAAACACCATATATTTT
CASSLVPDIISGNTIYF
>TRBJ2-1|once|.|TRBV11-2
TGTGCCAGCAGCTTAGTCGGGGGCTTCCTATCCTACAATGAGCAGTTCTTC
CASSLVGGFLSYNEQFF
>TRBJ1-5|.|.|TRBV18
TGTGCCAGCTCACCAGGACAACCGAATCAGCCCCAGCATTTT
CASSPGQPNQPQHF
>TRBJ1-2|.|.|TRBV6-6
TGTGCCAGCAGTTACGGGGGTTGGGGCTACACCTTC
CASSYGGWGYTF
>TRBJ2-3|.|TRBD2|TRBV30
TGTGCCTGGAGTGCGGATAGGACTAGCTTAGGCACAGATACGCAGTATTTT
CAWSADRTSLGTDTQYF
>TRBJ2-5|once|.|TRBV6-2/TRBV6-3
TGTGCCAGCAGTTGGACTGCGAAAGAGACCCAGTACTTC
CASSWTAKETQYF
>TRBJ2-6|.|.|TRBV10-1
TGCGCCAGCAGCGGAGGATCCTCTGGGGCCAACGTCCTGACTTTC
CASSGGSSGANVLTF
>TRBJ1-5|once|.|TRBV19
TGTGCCAGTAGCGGTACCCATAGCAATCAGCCCCAGCATTTT
CASSGTHSNQPQHF
>TRBJ1-2|.|.|TRBV6-2/TRBV6-3
TGTGCCAGCAGTTACTCGAGTACGGGCTATGGCTACACCTTC
CASSYSSTGYGYTF
>TRBJ2-5|.|.|TRBV5-6
TGTGCCAGCAGCTTAGCGGGCATGGGAGAGACCCAGTACTTC
CASSLAGMGETQYF
>TRBJ2-1|.|TRBD2|TRBV4-3
TGCGCCAGCAGCCAAGGCGGGAGCTACAATGAGCAGTTCTTC
CASSQGGSYNEQFF
>TRBJ2-7|once|.|TRBV6-2/TRBV6-3
TGTGCCAGCAGTTACGTACCATACGACATGTGGGGAATGACTCATTACGAGCAGTACTTC
CASSYVPYDMWGMTHYEQYF
>TRBJ2-1|.|TRBD2|TRBV5-4
TGTGCCAGCAGCTTCGCGGGGGGGAACTATGAGCAGTTCTTC
CASSFAGGNYEQFF
>TRBJ1-5|.|TRBD1|TRBV7-9
TGTGCCAGCAGCCCTGGACAGGGGAGTCAGCCCCAGCATTTT
CASSPGQGSQPQHF
>TRBJ1-1|.|.|TRBV11-2
TGTGCCAGCAGCGCTATGGGAACGAACACTGAAGCTTTCTTT
CASSAMGTNTEAFF
>TRBJ2-7|.|.|TRBV27
TGTGCCAGCTCCCGGGACGGAGGACAACAGCAGTACTTC
CASSRDGGQQQYF
>TRBJ1-1|.|TRBD1|TRBV27
TGTGCCAGCAGTTTTCTATCACAGGGGGTTGACACTGAAGCTTTCTTT
CASSFLSQGVDTEAFF
>TRBJ1-4|.|.|TRBV5-1
TGCGCCAGCAGCTTGTTCTCGGGACCGAGGGTATCCGGCACAACTAATGAAAAACTGTTTTTT
CASSLFSGPRVSGTTNEKLFF
>TRBJ1-3|.|TRBD1|TRBV6-5
TGTGCCAGCAGGGCCGGACAGGGAATCATATATTTT
CASRAGQGIIYF
>TRBJ2-5|.|.|TRBV5-1
TGCGCCAGCAGCTCTGAGGGGTTGGAGACCCAGTACTTC
CASSSEGLETQYF
>TRBJ1-2|.|.|TRBV7-2
TGTGCCAGCAGCCCCGGGCGGGTATATGGCTACACCTTC
CASSPGRVYGYTF